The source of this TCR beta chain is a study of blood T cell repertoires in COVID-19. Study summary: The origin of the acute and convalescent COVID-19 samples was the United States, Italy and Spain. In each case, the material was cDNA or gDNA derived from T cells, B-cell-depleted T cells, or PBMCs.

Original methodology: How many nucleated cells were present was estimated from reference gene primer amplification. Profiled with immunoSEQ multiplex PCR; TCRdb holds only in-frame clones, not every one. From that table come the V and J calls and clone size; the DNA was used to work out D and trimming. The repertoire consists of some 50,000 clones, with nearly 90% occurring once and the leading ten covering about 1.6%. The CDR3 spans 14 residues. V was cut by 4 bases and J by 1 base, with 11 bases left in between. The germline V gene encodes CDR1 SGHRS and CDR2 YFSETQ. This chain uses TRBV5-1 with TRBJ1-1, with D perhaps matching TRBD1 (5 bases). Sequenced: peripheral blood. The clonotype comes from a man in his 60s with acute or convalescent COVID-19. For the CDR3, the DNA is TGCGCCAGCAGCGCCCAGGGCCCGAACACTGAAGCTTTCTTT. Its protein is CASSAQGPNTEAFF.